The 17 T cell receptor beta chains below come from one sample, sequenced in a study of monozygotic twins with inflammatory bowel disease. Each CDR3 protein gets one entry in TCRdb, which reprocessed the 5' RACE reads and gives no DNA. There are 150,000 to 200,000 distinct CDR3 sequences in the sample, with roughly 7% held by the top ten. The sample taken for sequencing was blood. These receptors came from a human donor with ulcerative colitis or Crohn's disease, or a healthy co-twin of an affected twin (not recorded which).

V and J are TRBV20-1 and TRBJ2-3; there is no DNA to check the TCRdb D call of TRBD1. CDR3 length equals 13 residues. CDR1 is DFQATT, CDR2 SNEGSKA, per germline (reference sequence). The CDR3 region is CSVRVRALDTQYF.

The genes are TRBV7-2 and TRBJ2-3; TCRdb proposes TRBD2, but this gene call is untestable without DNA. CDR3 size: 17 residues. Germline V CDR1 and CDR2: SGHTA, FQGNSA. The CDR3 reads CASSSRPAGVWTDTQYF.

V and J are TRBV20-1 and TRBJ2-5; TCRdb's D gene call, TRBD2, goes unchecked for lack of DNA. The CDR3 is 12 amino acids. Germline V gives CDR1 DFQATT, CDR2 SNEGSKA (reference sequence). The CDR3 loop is CSARLAVETQYF.

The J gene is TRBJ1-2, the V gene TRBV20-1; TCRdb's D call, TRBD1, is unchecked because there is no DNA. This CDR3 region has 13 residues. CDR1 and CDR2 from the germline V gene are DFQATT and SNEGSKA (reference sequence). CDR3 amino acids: CSARPGGGYGYTF.

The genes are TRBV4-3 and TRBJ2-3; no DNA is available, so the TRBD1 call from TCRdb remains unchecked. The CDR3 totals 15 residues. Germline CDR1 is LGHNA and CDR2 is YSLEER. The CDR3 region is CASSQDRGERGTQYF.

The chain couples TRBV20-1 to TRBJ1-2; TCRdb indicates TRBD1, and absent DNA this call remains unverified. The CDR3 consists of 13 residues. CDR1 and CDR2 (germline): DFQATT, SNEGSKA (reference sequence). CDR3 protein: CSAQDRGLGGYTF.

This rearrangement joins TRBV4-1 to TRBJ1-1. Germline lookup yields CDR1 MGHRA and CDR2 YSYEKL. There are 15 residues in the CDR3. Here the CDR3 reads CASSQSRAVATEAFF.

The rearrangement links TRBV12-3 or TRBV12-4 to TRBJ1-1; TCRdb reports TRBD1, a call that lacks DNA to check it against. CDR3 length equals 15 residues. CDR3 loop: CASHIGGRMNTEAFF.

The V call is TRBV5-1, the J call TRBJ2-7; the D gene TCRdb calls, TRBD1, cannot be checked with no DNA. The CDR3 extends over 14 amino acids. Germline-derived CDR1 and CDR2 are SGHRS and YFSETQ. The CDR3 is CASSLRGTHYEQYF. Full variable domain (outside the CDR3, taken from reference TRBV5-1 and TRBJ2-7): KAGVTQTPRYLIKTRGQQVTLSCSPISGHRSVSWYQQTPGQGLQFLFEYFSETQRNKGNFPGRFSGRQFSNSRSEMNVSTLELGDSALYLCASSLRGTHYEQYFGPGTRLTVT.

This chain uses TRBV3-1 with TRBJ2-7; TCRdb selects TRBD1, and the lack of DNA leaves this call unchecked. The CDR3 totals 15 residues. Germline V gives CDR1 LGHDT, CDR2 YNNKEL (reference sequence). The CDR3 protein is CASTHGAGGSYEQYF.

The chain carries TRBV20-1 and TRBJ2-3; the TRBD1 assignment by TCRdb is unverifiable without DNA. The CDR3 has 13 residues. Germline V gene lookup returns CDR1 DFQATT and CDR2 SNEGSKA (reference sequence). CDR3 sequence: CSASGQGTDTQYF.

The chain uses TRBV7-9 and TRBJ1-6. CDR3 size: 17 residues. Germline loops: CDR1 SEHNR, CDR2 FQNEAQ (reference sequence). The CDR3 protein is CASSISATEIYNSPLHF.

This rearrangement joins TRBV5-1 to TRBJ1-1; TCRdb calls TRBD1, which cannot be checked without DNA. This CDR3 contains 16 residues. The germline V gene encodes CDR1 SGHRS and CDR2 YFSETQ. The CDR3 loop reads CASSLTPGPPNTEAFF.

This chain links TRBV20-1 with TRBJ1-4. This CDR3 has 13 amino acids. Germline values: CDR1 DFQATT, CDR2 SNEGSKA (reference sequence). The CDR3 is CSPQVGLDEKLFF.

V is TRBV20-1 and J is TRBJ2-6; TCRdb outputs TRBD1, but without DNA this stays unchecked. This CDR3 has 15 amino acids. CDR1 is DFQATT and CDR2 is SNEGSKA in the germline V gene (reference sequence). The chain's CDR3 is CSAGPGAGGANVLTF.

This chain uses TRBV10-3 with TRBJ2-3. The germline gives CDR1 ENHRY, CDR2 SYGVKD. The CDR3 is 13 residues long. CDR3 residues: CAISEGPTDTQYF.

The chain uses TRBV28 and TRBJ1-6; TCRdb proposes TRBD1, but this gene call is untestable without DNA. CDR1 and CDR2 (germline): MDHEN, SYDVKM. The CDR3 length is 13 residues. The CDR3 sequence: CASQGARNSPLHF. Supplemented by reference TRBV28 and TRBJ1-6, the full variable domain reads DVKVTQSSRYLVKRTGEKVFLECVQDMDHENMFWYRQDPGLGLRLIYFSYDVKMKEKGDIPEGYSVSREKKERFSLILESASTNQTSMYLCASQGARNSPLHFGNGTRLTVT.